The sequence of this TCR beta chain was determined in a study of CD8+ T cells in alopecia areata. This CDR3 region has 16 residues. The germline V gene encodes CDR1 MNHEY and CDR2 SVGAGI. V lost 0 bases and J 2 bases, leaving 8 bases between the germline ends. Treatment of the sample: oral pan-JAK inhibitor, 5-10 mg twice daily. Alopecia areata patients gave lesional scalp punch biopsies and peripheral blood samples. RNA extraction and reverse transcription yielded cDNA as sequencing template. TCRdb keeps only in-frame clones here, not all; method: immunoSEQ multiplex PCR. The repertoire holds 200,000 to 250,000 clones, over 60% seen once, with roughly 1.2% in the top ten.

The rearrangement uses TRBV6-5 and TRBJ2-6, with D perhaps matching TRBD1 (5 bases). The sequencing here drew on CD4+ T cells sorted from blood, taken between weeks 43 and 45, from a patient treated with tofacitinib. This receptor was obtained from a human donor with alopecia areata. CDR3 region: CASSYSAGTGANVLTF. The CDR3 nucleotides are TGTGCCAGCAGTTACTCGGCAGGGACTGGGGCCAACGTCCTGACTTTC.